The present T cell receptor (beta chain) was sequenced within a study of beta chain features in type 1 diabetes (dated by TCRdb to between 2018 and 2020). The study in broad terms: No differences in mean age, gender distribution, total cell number or subset yield were found between patients and healthy donors. Across all samples, approximately 98,000,000 sorted cells were examined, and cell number per subset correlated strongly with RNA yield. Whereas all 30 or so donors provided naive and central memory subsets, regulatory and stem cell-like memory subsets were isolated from just 8 patients and roughly 8 healthy donors. The study compared the TCRB repertoires of sorted circulating CD4+ T cell subsets in recently diagnosed type 1 diabetes patients with those in matched healthy donors.

This clone has more than one count but fewer than ten. Its antigen is currently not known. No clone much larger than this one lies a single base away; base qualities are absent. Inclusive of the bounding cysteine and phenylalanine, the CDR3 is 14 residues long. Only CDR3 DNA remains: 42 bases, in frame from the first base. V loses 0 bases, J loses 5 bases, and the germline ends lie 8 bases apart. The CDR1 and CDR2 encoded by the germline V gene are KGHSH and LQKENI. From each donor, a single peripheral blood sample of around 0.12 L on average was drawn into heparinised tubes. A BD FACSAria II and a panel including CD45RO, CCR7, CD25, CD127, CD95 and CD27 were used to sort naive, central memory, regulatory and stem cell-like memory CD4+ T cells. Purity was above 95% for every sorted population. Right away, PBMCs were isolated by Lymphoprep density gradient centrifugation and were stained directly, with no culture step. To minimize batch effects, samples were stained and sorted in pairs, one healthy donor with one patient per experiment.

Here is what the overall study found, with its caveats: Because cDNA was sequenced instead of genomic DNA, activated cells with high expression could be over-represented, although the groups did not differ in activation or CD3 levels. Shorter templates might be favored by PCR, yet because patient and control samples were amplified and corrected together, any such skew would affect both groups equally. Naive, central memory and regulatory TCRB repertoires appeared more similar among patients than among healthy donors. Because the HLA sub-analyses included only small numbers of individuals, any influence of HLA type on TCRB rearrangement was left unresolved. Fewer insertions and more nucleotide deletions at VDJ recombination sites were observed in patients with type 1 diabetes, implying thymic rearrangement abnormalities. In all four CD4+ subsets, TCRB CDR3 length was moderately but significantly shorter in type 1 diabetes patients.

The High Capacity cDNA Reverse Transcription Kit was used to reverse transcribe all of the isolated RNA, meaning that expressed TCRB transcripts were what got sequenced. Naive, central memory and regulatory T cell samples underwent deep immunoSEQ sequencing, averaging around 3.6 million total reads per sample. Sorted cells were lysed in RLT buffer and RNA was extracted with DNase-treated RNeasy Micro or Mini kits, depending on cell number. To prevent cross-contamination, each cell subset was processed individually, whereas patient and healthy donor samples were processed jointly. The immunoSEQ multiplex PCR was used to amplify TCRB sequences from cDNA, generating 87-bp fragments that spanned the CDR3 region. The amplicons were sequenced using the Illumina HiSeq platform. As for the original processing: Synthetic template baselines were used to correct PCR bias computationally, reads within Hamming distance 2 were collapsed, and singletons that could not be merged were discarded. Reads were aligned against IMGT so that V, D and J genes, CDR3 length and insertions or deletions at six rearrangement sites could be assigned. Clonotype counts were normalized to sorted cell number within each subset before computing true diversity and Gini coefficients with the tcR R package. The overlap coefficient, calculated on TCRB nucleotide sequences, was used to measure repertoire sharing. The immuneACCESS repertoire file appears here via TCRdb, limited to in-frame rearrangements. These files lack a portion of the clones; in checked studies, under half of the deficit traces to unresolved V genes, and the cause of the others is not known. The V and J calls and clone size were taken over from that table, and D and trimming were inferred from the DNA. For this sample the table gives about 340,000 clones, of which roughly 8% were detected only once. Jointly, the top ten make up less than 0.5% of the sample.

The clonotype comes from a woman under 30 in good health. Sample: central memory CD4+ T cells from blood. This chain joins TRBV18 to TRBJ2-1; the D segment could be TRBD2, given 6 matching bases. The CDR3 corresponds to CASSPPGLNNEQFF. The DNA is as follows: TGTGCCAGCTCACCACCGGGACTTAACAATGAGCAGTTCTTC.